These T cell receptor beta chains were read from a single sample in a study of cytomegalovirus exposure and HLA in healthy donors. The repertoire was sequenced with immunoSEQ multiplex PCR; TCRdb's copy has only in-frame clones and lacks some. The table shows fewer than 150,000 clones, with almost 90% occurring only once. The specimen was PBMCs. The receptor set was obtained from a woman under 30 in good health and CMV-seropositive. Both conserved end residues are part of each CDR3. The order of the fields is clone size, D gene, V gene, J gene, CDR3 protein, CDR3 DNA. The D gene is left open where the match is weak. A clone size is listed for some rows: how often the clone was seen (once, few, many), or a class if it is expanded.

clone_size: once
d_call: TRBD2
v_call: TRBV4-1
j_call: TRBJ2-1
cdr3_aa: CASSPQGGEGGYNEQFF
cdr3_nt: TGCGCCAGCAGCCCCCAAGGCGGGGAGGGTGGATACAATGAGCAGTTCTTC

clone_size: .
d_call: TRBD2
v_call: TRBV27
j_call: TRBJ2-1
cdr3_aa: CASSRGSGRFNEQFF
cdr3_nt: TGTGCCAGCAGCCGCGGTAGCGGGAGGTTCAATGAGCAGTTCTTC

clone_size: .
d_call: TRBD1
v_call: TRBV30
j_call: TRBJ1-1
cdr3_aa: CARKGDRGNTEAFF
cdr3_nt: TGTGCCCGGAAGGGAGACAGGGGGAACACTGAAGCTTTCTTT

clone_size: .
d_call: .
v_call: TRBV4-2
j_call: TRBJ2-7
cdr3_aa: CASSQKRTEAYEQYF
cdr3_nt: TGTGCCAGCAGCCAGAAAAGGACAGAAGCCTACGAGCAGTACTTC

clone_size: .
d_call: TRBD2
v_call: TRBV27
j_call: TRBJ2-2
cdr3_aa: CASRSGLAGAGELFF
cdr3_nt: TGTGCCAGCAGGTCGGGACTAGCGGGGGCCGGGGAGCTGTTTTTT

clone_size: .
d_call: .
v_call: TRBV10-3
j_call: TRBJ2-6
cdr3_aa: CATAGGANVLTF
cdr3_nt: TGTGCCACTGCCGGGGGGGCCAACGTCCTGACTTTC

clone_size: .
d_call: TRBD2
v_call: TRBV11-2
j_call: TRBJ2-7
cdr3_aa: CASSLDPGTIYEQYF
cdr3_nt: TGTGCCAGCAGCTTAGATCCCGGGACTATCTACGAGCAGTACTTC

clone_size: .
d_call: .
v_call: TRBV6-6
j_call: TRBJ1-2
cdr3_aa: CASQVRANYGYTF
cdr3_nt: TGTGCCAGCCAGGTGAGAGCTAACTATGGCTACACCTTC

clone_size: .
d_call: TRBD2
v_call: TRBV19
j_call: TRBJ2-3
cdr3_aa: CASSIWLAGGDTQYF
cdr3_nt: TGTGCCAGTAGTATCTGGCTAGCGGGAGGAGATACGCAGTATTTT

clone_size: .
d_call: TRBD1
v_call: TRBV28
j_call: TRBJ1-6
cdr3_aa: CASSLGRDRVYSPLHF
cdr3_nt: TGTGCCAGCAGTTTAGGGCGGGACAGGGTTTATTCACCCCTCCACTTT

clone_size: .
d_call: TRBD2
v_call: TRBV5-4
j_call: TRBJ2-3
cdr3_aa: CASSFWLAGVTDTQYF
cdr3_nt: TGTGCCAGCAGCTTCTGGCTAGCGGGAGTTACAGATACGCAGTATTTT

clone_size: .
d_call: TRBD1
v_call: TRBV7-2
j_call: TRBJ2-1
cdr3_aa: CASRITGGPYNEQFF
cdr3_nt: TGTGCCAGCAGAATAACAGGGGGCCCCTACAATGAGCAGTTCTTC

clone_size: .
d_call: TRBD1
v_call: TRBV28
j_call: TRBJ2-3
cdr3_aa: CASSLTGGLTDTQYF
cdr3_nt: TGTGCCAGCAGTTTGACAGGGGGCTTAACAGATACGCAGTATTTT

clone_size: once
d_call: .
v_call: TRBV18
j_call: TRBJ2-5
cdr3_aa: CASSPTVQETQYF
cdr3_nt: TGTGCCAGCTCCCCGACAGTGCAAGAGACCCAGTACTTC

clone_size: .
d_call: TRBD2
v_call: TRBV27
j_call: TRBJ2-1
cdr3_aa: CASSLGLAEYNEQFF
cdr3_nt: TGTGCCAGCAGTTTGGGACTAGCGGAGTACAATGAGCAGTTCTTC

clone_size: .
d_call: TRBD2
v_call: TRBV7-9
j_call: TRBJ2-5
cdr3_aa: CASSRYSGQETQYF
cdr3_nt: TGTGCCAGCAGCCGATATAGCGGGCAAGAGACCCAGTACTTC

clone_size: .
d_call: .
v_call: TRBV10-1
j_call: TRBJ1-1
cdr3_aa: CASRLTKKNTEAFF
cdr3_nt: TGCGCCAGCAGACTAACGAAGAAGAACACTGAAGCTTTCTTT